This entry lists 24 T cell receptor beta chains sequenced from one sample in a study of T cells in Graves' hyperthyroidism and ophthalmopathy. Researchers amplified the TCR beta CDR3 regions from RNA transcripts. An initial round of RT-PCR targeting the TCR CDR3 relied on the HTBI primer set. One entry per CDR3 protein, called by TCRdb with MiXCR from the multiplex PCR reads. This repertoire shows around 420,000 distinct CDR3 sequences, 12% to 15% found once; its top ten account for around 5.3%. The source material was blood. Every receptor here comes from a woman between 18 and 29 years old with Graves' hyperthyroidism.

The sample holds a few counts of this clonotype. The J gene is TRBJ1-5, the V gene TRBV20-1; TRBD1 aligns across 12 bases. The CDR3 extends over 15 amino acids. V trimming: 6 bases; J trimming: 6 bases; junction bases outside the gene matches: 9. From germline, CDR1 is DFQATT and CDR2 SNEGSKA (reference sequence). CDR3 region: CSAPGTGGFSQPQHF. In DNA form, the CDR3 reads TGCAGTGCGCCCGGGACAGGGGGCTTTAGTCAGCCCCAGCATTTT.

This clonotype was counted many times. The gene calls are TRBV28 and TRBJ2-5; D not certain. V was trimmed by 5 bases and J by 4 bases, leaving 14 bases between them. Germline-derived CDR1 and CDR2 are MDHEN and SYDVKM. CDR3 length: 14 residues. The CDR3 nucleotides are TGTGCCAGCAGTCCCCGTGAGGCCCCAGAGACCCAGTACTTC. This translates into CASSPREAPETQYF.

The CDR3 DNA follows: TGTGCCAGTAGGTACGGGGGGAATCAGCCCCAGCATTTT. Residues: CASRYGGNQPQHF. The rearrangement uses TRBV19 and TRBJ1-5, with D possibly TRBD1 on 5 matching bases. CDR1 and CDR2 (germline): LNHDA, SQIVND (reference sequence). V dropped 6 bases and J dropped 4 bases, with 10 bases sitting between them. This CDR3 comprises 13 residues.

At least ten counts were recorded for this clonotype. This chain uses TRBV5-1 with TRBJ2-7; D tentatively reads TRBD1 or TRBD2 (6 bases each). Germline V gene lookup returns CDR1 SGHRS and CDR2 YFSETQ. Trimming cost V 5 bases and J 5 bases, with 14 bases left between them. The length of the CDR3 is 13 residues. This CDR3 is CASSASGANEQYF. CDR3 coding DNA: TGCGCCAGCAGTGCTTCGGGGGCGAACGAGCAGTACTTC.

The chain is built from TRBV12-3 or TRBV12-4 and TRBJ1-5, with D perhaps TRBD1 (5 bases). The ends were cut back, 6 bases at V and 6 bases at J, with 15 bases in the middle. CDR3 length: 14 amino acids. The CDR3, as DNA: TGTGCCAGCAGCTGGACGGTGAGGGGTCAGCCCCAGCATTTT. It encodes CASSWTVRGQPQHF.

This clonotype was observed many times. The chain links TRBV6-1 to TRBJ2-3; TRBD2 aligns across 11 bases. V was clipped by 2 bases and J by 1 base; unmatched bases: 8. The CDR3 sequence is 18 residues long. Germline V lookup: CDR1 MNHNS, CDR2 SASEGT. The CDR3 protein is CASSEWSSGRAGTDTQYF. The CDR3 DNA reads TGTGCCAGCAGTGAATGGAGTAGCGGGAGGGCCGGCACAGATACGCAGTATTTT.

This clonotype was found a few times. The chain combines TRBV27 with TRBJ2-7; D gene ambiguous. V was clipped by 4 bases and J by 2 bases, with 9 bases between them. The CDR3 totals 13 residues. CDR1 and CDR2 from the germline V gene are MNHEY and SMNVEV (reference sequence). The CDR3 region is CASSSSSPYEQYF. In DNA, the CDR3 is TGTGCCAGCAGTTCCAGCAGTCCCTACGAGCAGTACTTC.

In this sample, this clonotype turned up a few times. A much larger clone sits a single nucleotide away, making a read error possible. The chain links TRBV3-1 to TRBJ2-5; D call uncertain. The CDR3 runs to 11 residues. Trimming cost V 0 bases and J 7 bases, with 3 bases left between them. Germline CDR1 is LGHDT and CDR2 is YNNKEL (reference sequence). This CDR3 is CASSQEGTQYF. CDR3 coding DNA: TGTGCCAGCAGCCAAGAAGGGACCCAGTACTTC.

The chain carries TRBV2 and TRBJ1-2; D is undetermined. Per the germline V gene, CDR1 is SNHLY and CDR2 is FYNNEI. CDR3 length equals 12 residues. V dropped 7 bases and J dropped 10 bases, with 16 bases sitting between them. The CDR3 nucleotides read TGTGCCAGCATACAAGTGGCCGTAGCCTACACCTTC. The encoded protein is CASIQVAVAYTF.

This clonotype was seen many times. The genes are TRBV12-3 or TRBV12-4 and TRBJ2-7; no clear D. The CDR3 loop spans 14 amino acids. Trimming took 3 bases from V and 0 from J, leaving 9 bases between them. DNA of the CDR3: TGTGCCAGCAGTTTTCTGGAAAGCTCCTACGAGCAGTACTTC. This encodes CASSFLESSYEQYF.

A few counts support this clonotype. The chain has TRBV5-1 and TRBJ1-3; 7 positions agree with TRBD1. There are 16 residues in the CDR3. Germline assignment: CDR1 SGHRS and CDR2 YFSETQ. Losses at the gene ends were 0 bases for V and 0 bases for J; bases not matched to a gene: 3. The CDR3 nucleotides are TGCGCCAGCAGCTTGGAAGGACAGGCCTCTGGAAACACCATATATTTT. Its translation: CASSLEGQASGNTIYF.

The CDR3 loop reads CASRAMGGSYNEQFF. The CDR3, as DNA: TGTGCCAGCAGGGCGATGGGGGGAAGTTACAATGAGCAGTTCTTC. The V and J genes are TRBV2 and TRBJ2-1; possibly TRBD2 for D (6 bases). V was shortened by 6 bases and J by 4 bases, with 16 bases between the two germline ends. Per germline, CDR1 SNHLY and CDR2 FYNNEI. The CDR3 extends over 15 amino acids.

The chain joins TRBV28 to TRBJ2-7; 9 bases align to TRBD2. Looked up from germline, CDR1 is MDHEN and CDR2 is SYDVKM. This CDR3 is built from 16 residues. Losses at the gene ends were 3 bases for V and 4 bases for J; bases not matched to a gene: 10. Here the CDR3 reads CASSLLAGARVYEQYF. The CDR3 bases are TGTGCCAGCAGTTTGTTAGCGGGAGCGCGGGTGTACGAGCAGTACTTC.

In its sample, this clonotype was seen a few times. The V gene is TRBV28, the J gene TRBJ1-2; D is unclear. CDR1 is MDHEN, CDR2 SYDVKM, per germline. The CDR3 runs to 13 residues. Trimming removed 5 bases at V and 14 bases at J, with 21 bases between. The CDR3, as DNA: TGTGCCAGCAGTGGGTCCATGACTGATGGGTGGACCTTC. It is translated as CASSGSMTDGWTF.

This clonotype has a count of ten or more. The chain combines TRBV30 with TRBJ1-4; TRBD1 agrees at 10 bases. The CDR3 runs to 15 residues. Germline assignment: CDR1 GTSNPN and CDR2 SVGIG (reference sequence). With 3 bases clipped from V and 10 bases from J, the junction kept 11 bases outside the gene matches. This CDR3 is CAWRGPGTGVGKLFF. The DNA for the CDR3 is TGTGCCTGGAGGGGCCCCGGGACAGGGGTTGGAAAACTGTTTTTT.

This clonotype showed up many times. The chain couples TRBV5-1 to TRBJ2-1, with 15 bases identical to TRBD2. The CDR3 length is 16 residues. V trimming: 4 bases; J trimming: 6 bases; junction bases outside the gene matches: 5. CDR1 SGHRS and CDR2 YFSETQ come from the germline V gene. The CDR3 coding sequence is TGCGCCAGCAGCGCCGGACTAGCGGGAGGGTTCAATGAGCAGTTCTTC. It specifies CASSAGLAGGFNEQFF.

The V call is TRBV5-1, the J call TRBJ1-4; no reliable D call. V lost 4 bases, J lost 4 bases, and 23 bases lay in between. The CDR3 sequence is 18 residues long. CDR1 and CDR2 from the germline V gene are SGHRS and YFSETQ. The CDR3 DNA reads as TGCGCCAGCAGCCCCGTCTCCAGCGGTCGGCGGTATAATGAAAAACTGTTTTTT. Protein product: CASSPVSSGRRYNEKLFF.

This clonotype came up many times. V gene TRBV30 combines with J gene TRBJ1-5; 7 bases line up with TRBD1. Germline loops: CDR1 GTSNPN, CDR2 SVGIG (reference sequence). The CDR3 runs to 14 residues. With 1 base clipped from V and 3 bases from J, the junction kept 3 bases outside the gene matches. CDR3 sequence (DNA): TGTGCCTGGAGTGAGGGACAGCTCAATCAGCCCCAGCATTTT. Translated, it gives CAWSEGQLNQPQHF. Full variable domain (missing parts from reference TRBV30 and TRBJ1-5): SQTIHQWPATLVQPVGSPLSLECTVEGTSNPNLYWYRQAAGRGLQLLFYSVGIGQISSEVPQNLSASRPQDRQFILSSKKLLLSDSGFYLCAWSEGQLNQPQHFGDGTRLSIL.

This clonotype was seen at least ten times. This chain uses TRBV5-8 with TRBJ1-5; D gene uncertain. Germline lookup yields CDR1 SGHTS and CDR2 YDEGEE. CDR3 length equals 15 residues. V lost 0 bases to trimming and J lost 2 bases, with 9 bases between them. The CDR3 nucleotides are TGTGCCAGCAGCTTGGAACATGTGGGCAATCAGCCCCAGCATTTT. Encoded protein: CASSLEHVGNQPQHF.

This clonotype was detected ten times or more. This chain links TRBV11-3 with TRBJ2-2, with unresolved D. The germline V and J ends were trimmed by 2 bases and 3 bases, with 7 bases remaining between them. CDR1 and CDR2 from the germline V gene are SGHNT and YENEEA. The length of the CDR3 is 14 residues. The CDR3 sequence is CASSLLGDTGELFF. In nucleotides, the CDR3 is TGTGCCAGCAGCTTATTGGGTGACACCGGGGAGCTGTTTTTT.

This clonotype was counted a few times. The chain recombines TRBV6-2 or TRBV6-3 with TRBJ2-1; tentative D call: TRBD2 (7 bases). The germline V gene has CDR1 MNHEY and CDR2 SVGEGT. Trimming pared 5 bases from V and 5 bases from J, leaving 19 bases between. The CDR3 is made up of 16 amino acids. Here the CDR3 DNA reads TGTGCCAGCAGTCCGCTAGGGGGGAGGGTAAACAATGAGCAGTTCTTC. Its translation is CASSPLGGRVNNEQFF.

With regard to this clonotype: Given a much more abundant clone one base away, this may be a read error. The chain couples TRBV20-1 to TRBJ2-7; 7 positions match TRBD2. Germline CDR1 and CDR2: DFQATT and SNEGSKA (reference sequence). The CDR3 sequence is 11 residues long. V was clipped by 6 bases and J by 3 bases; unmatched bases: 2. The CDR3 is CSAGGGYEQYF. The DNA of the CDR3 is TGCAGTGCGGGGGGGGGCTACGAGCAGTACTTC.

This clonotype was seen at least ten times. The rearrangement uses TRBV2 and TRBJ1-2, with D uncertain. Germline lookup yields CDR1 SNHLY and CDR2 FYNNEI. The CDR3 contains 15 residues. Trimming removed 1 base from V and 7 bases from J, with 16 bases in between. The CDR3 loop reads CASSEGGPGASGYTF. The CDR3 bases are TGTGCCAGCAGTGAAGGCGGACCTGGCGCCTCTGGCTACACCTTC. The whole variable domain, remainder taken from reference TRBV2 and TRBJ1-2, is EPEVTQTPSHQVTQMGQEVILRCVPISNHLYFYWYRQILGQKVEFLVSFYNNEISEKSEIFDDQFSVERPDGSNFTLKIRSTKLEDSAMYFCASSEGGPGASGYTFGSGTRLTVV.

The chain has TRBV20-1 and TRBJ2-1, with TRBD2 matching over 12 bases. CDR1 and CDR2 from the germline V gene are DFQATT and SNEGSKA (reference sequence). Unmatched junction bases numbered 9, after V lost 0 bases and J lost 9 bases. CDR3 size: 16 residues. Written as DNA, the CDR3 is TGCAGTGCTAGAGATCTGGCTAGCGGGAGGGCCGTTGAGCAGTTCTTC. This translates into CSARDLASGRAVEQFF.